This T cell receptor beta chain was documented in a study of blood T cell repertoires in COVID-19. Study-wide context: The study drew acute and convalescent COVID-19 samples from the United States, Italy and Spain. PBMCs, B-cell-depleted T cells, or T cells provided the cDNA or gDNA that made up the material.

The table came from immunoSEQ multiplex PCR; TCRdb's copy has only in-frame clones and leaves some out. The data hold more than 95,000 clones, with around 80% observed a single time. Germline values: CDR1 LNHDA, CDR2 SQIVND (reference sequence). V dropped 6 bases and J dropped 5 bases, with 7 bases sitting between them. The CDR3 is made up of 11 amino acids. Material for sequencing was peripheral blood. The TCR comes from a man between 65 and 85 years old with active or convalescent COVID-19. The chain employs TRBV19 and TRBJ2-5, with a possible D match to TRBD2 (5 bases). The DNA for the CDR3 is TGTGCCAGTAGGGGAGAGGAGACCCAGTACTTC. This encodes CASRGEETQYF.